The source of this T cell receptor beta chain is a study of blood T cell repertoires in COVID-19. Background on the study: PBMCs, B-cell-depleted T cells, or T cells were the source of the cDNA or gDNA that made up the material.

V dropped 7 bases and J dropped 0 bases, with 7 bases sitting between them. Germline V CDR1 and CDR2: SQVTM, ANQGSEA. This CDR3 region has 13 residues. As processed by the authors: It was from reference gene primer amplification that nucleated cell counts were estimated. Sequenced by immunoSEQ multiplex PCR; TCRdb stores in-frame clones only, minus some. The D gene and trimming were derived from the DNA, and the V and J assignments and clone size from that table. Here the sample spans roughly 200,000 clones, approximately 90% being singletons. The genes are TRBV29-1 and TRBJ1-6; no clear D. The specimen was PBMCs or T cells enriched from blood (not recorded which). This clonotype was sampled from a man aged 30 to 45 who had recovered from COVID-19. CDR3 residues: CSAQISYNSPLHF. The CDR3 coding sequence is TGCAGCGCCCAGATCTCCTATAATTCACCCCTCCACTTT.